This TCR beta chain was sequenced during a study of T-cell reconstitution after alpha-beta-depleted transplantation in children. Unique molecular identifiers were incorporated into the prepared TCRbeta library. TCRdb redid the calling of the PCR reads with MiXCR, one entry per CDR3 protein. Of nearly 550,000 distinct CDR3 sequences listed, about 18% are singletons. The germline V gene encodes CDR1 SNHLY and CDR2 FYNNEI. V was shortened by 8 bases and J by 2 bases, with 13 bases between the two germline ends. The CDR3 extends over 13 amino acids. This clonotype was found a few times. The sample here was PBMCs from the stem cell graft donor, taken from the stem cell graft. The TCR originated in a human donor who donated a stem cell graft to a child with acute lymphoblastic leukemia. This sequence joins TRBV2 and TRBJ2-7; unclear D gene. Written as DNA, the CDR3 is TGTGCCAGCGGGTTATCAACCCCCTACGAGCAGTACTTC. This encodes CASGLSTPYEQYF.